The clone carrying this T cell receptor beta chain has just a few counts. Its antigen is as yet unknown. The sample is drawn from a study of cytomegalovirus exposure and HLA in healthy donors. Points from the study as a whole: Later genetic work tied a missense DCLRE1C variant to beta-chain V and J trimming.

Germline lookup yields CDR1 LNHDA and CDR2 SQIVND (reference sequence). Trimming shortened V by 6 bases and J by 6 bases, and 12 bases separated the two germline ends. The CDR3 length is 13 residues. The PCR had 60 Vbeta and 13 Jbeta primers. Assay: immunoSEQ multiplex PCR; the TCRdb copy retains only in-frame clones and omits some. Altogether under 200,000 clones are present, over 70% being singletons, with the ten largest covering approximately 3.9%. Healthy bone marrow donors made up the donor group. The gene calls are TRBV19 and TRBJ2-1; a weak D match, TRBD2 (5 bases). The TCR sequence derives from a man over 45 in good health and CMV-seronegative. Sequences were obtained from PBMCs. In DNA form, the CDR3 reads TGTGCCAGTAGACAGCGGCTAGCCAATGAGCAGTTCTTC. It codes for CASRQRLANEQFF.